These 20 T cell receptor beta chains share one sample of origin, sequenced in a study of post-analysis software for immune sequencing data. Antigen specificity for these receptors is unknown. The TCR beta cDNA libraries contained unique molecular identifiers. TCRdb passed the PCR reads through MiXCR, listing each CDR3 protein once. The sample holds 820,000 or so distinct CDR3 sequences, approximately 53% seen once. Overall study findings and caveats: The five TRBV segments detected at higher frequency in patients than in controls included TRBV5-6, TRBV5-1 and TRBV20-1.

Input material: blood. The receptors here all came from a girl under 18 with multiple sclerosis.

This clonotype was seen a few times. For the CDR3, the DNA is TGTGCCAGCAGCGTAGCCGCAGGGGGCGGAAACATTCAGTACTTC. Its protein is CASSVAAGGGNIQYF. The chain combines TRBV9 with TRBJ2-4; 8 bases fit TRBD1. This CDR3 comprises 15 residues. V lost 0 bases to trimming and J lost 6 bases; unmatched junction nucleotides: 5. Germline CDR1 and CDR2: SGDLS and YYNGEE. The whole variable domain, filled in from reference TRBV9 and TRBJ2-4, reads DSGVTQTPKHLITATGQRVTLRCSPRSGDLSVYWYQQSLDQGLQFLIQYYNGEERAKGNILERFSAQQFPDLHSELNLSSLELGDSALYFCASSVAAGGGNIQYFGAGTRLSVL.

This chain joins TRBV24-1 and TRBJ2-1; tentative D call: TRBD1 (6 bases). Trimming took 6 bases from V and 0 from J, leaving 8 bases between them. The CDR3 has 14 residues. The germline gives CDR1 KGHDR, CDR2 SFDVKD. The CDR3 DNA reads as TGTGCCACCAGTCAGGGGAGCTCCTACAATGAGCAGTTCTTC. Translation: CATSQGSSYNEQFF.

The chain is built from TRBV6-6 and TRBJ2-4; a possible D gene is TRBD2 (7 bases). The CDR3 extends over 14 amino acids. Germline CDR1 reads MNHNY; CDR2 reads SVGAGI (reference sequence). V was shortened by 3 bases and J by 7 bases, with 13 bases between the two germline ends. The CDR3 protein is CASSYRGADNIQYF. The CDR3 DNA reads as TGTGCCAGCAGTTATCGGGGGGCCGACAACATTCAGTACTTC.

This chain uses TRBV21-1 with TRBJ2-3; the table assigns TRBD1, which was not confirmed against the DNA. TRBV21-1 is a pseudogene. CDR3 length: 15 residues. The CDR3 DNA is TGTGCCCGACCCGGTCGGGACACGAGCACAGATACGCAGTATTTT. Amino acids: CARPGRDTSTDTQYF.

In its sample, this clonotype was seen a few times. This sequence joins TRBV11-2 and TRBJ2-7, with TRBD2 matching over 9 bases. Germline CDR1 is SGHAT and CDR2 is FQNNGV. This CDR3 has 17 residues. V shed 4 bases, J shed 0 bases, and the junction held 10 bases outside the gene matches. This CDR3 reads CASSSVPLAGSSYEQYF. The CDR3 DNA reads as TGTGCCAGCAGCTCCGTCCCCCTAGCGGGGAGCTCCTACGAGCAGTACTTC.

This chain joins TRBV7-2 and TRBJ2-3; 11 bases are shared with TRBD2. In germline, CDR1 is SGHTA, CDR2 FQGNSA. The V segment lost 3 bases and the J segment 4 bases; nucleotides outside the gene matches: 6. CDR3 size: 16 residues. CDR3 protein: CASSFGLAGSADTQYF. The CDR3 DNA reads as TGTGCCAGCAGCTTCGGACTAGCGGGCTCCGCAGATACGCAGTATTTT.

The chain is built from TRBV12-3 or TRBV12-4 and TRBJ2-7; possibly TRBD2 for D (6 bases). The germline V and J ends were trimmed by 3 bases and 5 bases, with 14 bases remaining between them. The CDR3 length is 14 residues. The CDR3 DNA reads TGTGCCAGCAGTTTTGAAGGAGGGCCTCACGAGCAGTACTTC. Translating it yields CASSFEGGPHEQYF.

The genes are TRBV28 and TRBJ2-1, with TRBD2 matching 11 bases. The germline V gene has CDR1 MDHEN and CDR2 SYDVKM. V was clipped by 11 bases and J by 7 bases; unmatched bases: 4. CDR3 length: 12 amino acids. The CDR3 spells CASRLAGNEQFF. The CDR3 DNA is TGTGCCTCCCGACTAGCGGGAAATGAGCAGTTCTTC.

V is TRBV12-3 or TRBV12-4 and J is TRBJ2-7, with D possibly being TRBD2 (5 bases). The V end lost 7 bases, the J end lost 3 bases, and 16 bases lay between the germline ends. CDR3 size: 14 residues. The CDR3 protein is CASTLSLAGYEQYF. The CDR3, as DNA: TGTGCCAGCACCCTTTCCCTAGCAGGCTACGAGCAGTACTTC.

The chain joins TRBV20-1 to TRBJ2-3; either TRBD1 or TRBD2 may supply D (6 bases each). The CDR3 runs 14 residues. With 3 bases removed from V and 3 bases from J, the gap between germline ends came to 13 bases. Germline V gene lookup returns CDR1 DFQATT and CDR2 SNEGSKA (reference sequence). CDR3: CSASGGPGTDTQYF. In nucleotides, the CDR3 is TGCAGTGCTAGCGGGGGCCCCGGAACAGATACGCAGTATTTT.

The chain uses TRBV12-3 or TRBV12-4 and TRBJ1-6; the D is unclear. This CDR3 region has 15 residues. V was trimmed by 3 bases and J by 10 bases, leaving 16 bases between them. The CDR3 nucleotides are TGTGCCAGCAGTTTCGAGAACAGCCGTCGGTCACCCCTCCACTTT. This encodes CASSFENSRRSPLHF.

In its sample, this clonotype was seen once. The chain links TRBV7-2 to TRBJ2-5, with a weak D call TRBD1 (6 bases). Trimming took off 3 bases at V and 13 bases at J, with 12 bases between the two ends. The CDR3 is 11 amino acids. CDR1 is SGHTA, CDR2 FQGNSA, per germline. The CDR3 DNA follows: TGTGCCAGCAGCTTTGGACAGCAGTCGTACTTC. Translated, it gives CASSFGQQSYF.

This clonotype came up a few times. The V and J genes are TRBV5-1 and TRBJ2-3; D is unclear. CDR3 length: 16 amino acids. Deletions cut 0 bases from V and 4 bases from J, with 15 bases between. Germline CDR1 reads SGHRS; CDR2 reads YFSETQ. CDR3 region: CASSLGAASSSDTQYF. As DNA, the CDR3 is TGCGCCAGCAGCTTGGGGGCGGCCTCTTCCTCAGATACGCAGTATTTT.

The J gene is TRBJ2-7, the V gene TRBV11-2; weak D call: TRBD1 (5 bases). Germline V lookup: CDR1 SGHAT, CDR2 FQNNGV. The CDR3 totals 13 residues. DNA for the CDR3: TGTGCAGACAGCCCGGGTGTGGGCTACGAGCAGTACTTC. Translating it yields CADSPGVGYEQYF. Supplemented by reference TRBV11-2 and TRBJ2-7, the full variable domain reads EAGVAQSPRYKIIEKRQSVAFWCNPISGHATLYWYQQILGQGPKLLIQFQNNGVVDDSQLPKDRFSAERLKGVDSTLKIQPAKLEDSAVYLCADSPGVGYEQYFGPGTRLTVT.

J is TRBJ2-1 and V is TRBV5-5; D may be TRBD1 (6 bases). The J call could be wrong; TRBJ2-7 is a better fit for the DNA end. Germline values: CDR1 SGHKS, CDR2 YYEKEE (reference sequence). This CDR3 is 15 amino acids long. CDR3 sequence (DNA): TGTGCCAGCAGCTTGGTACAGGGTAGGTACAATGAGCAGTACTTC. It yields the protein CASSLVQGRYNEQYF.

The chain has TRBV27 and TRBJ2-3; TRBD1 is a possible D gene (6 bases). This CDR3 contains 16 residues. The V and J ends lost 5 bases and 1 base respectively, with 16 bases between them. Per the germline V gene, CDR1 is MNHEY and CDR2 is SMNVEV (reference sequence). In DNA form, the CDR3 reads TGTGCCAGCAGTCCGGGAACGGCAGGGGGCACAGATACGCAGTATTTT. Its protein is CASSPGTAGGTDTQYF.

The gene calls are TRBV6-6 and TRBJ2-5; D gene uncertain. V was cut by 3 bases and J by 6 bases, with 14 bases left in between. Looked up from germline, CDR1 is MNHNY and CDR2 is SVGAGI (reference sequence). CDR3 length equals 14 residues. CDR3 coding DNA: TGTGCCAGCAGTTATTACGGACCTCAGCAGACCCAGTACTTC. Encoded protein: CASSYYGPQQTQYF.

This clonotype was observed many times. CDR3 in DNA: TGCAGCGTTGGCGGCACCCACACAGATACGCAGTATTTT. Its protein is CSVGGTHTDTQYF. The chain is built from TRBV29-1 and TRBJ2-3; D unresolved. In germline, CDR1 is SQVTM, CDR2 ANQGSEA. The CDR3 length is 13 residues. Deletions cut 4 bases from V and 2 bases from J, with 10 bases between.

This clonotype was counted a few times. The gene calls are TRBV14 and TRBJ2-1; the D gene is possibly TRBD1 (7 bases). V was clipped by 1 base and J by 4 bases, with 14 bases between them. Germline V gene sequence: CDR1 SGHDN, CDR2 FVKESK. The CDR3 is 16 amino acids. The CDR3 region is CASSQVSQGGYNEQFF. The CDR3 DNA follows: TGTGCCAGCAGCCAAGTCTCTCAGGGGGGTTACAATGAGCAGTTCTTC.

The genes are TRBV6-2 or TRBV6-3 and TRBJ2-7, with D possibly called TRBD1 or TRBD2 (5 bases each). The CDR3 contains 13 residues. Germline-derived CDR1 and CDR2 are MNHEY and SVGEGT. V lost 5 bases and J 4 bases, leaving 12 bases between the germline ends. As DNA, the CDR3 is TGTGCCAGCAGTGGGACGGATAGGTACGAGCAGTACTTC. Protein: CASSGTDRYEQYF.